This is a list of T cell receptor beta chains from one sample in a study of regulatory T cells in long-lasting Graves disease. Via MiXCR, TCRdb re-called the multiplex PCR reads, giving one row per CDR3 protein. There are about 500,000 distinct CDR3 sequences in the sample; around 13% occur only once, and approximately 9.6% lies in the top ten. These data are also associated with another study on T cells in Graves' hyperthyroidism and ophthalmopathy.

Specimen: peripheral blood mononuclear cells (PBMCs), collected at new diagnosis, from a patient treated with antithyroid drugs. Every receptor here comes from a woman aged 30 to 39 with Graves disease. The CDR3 runs from the conserved cysteine through the conserved F or W. D genes are given only for firm matches. Clone sizes are given selectively: once, few, many, or a class where the clone is expanded.

>TRBJ2-1|TRBV12-3/TRBV12-4|NA|many
TGTGCCAGCAGTTTAGAGCCTTTGGGTAGTTCCTACAATGAGCAGTTCTTC
CASSLEPLGSSYNEQFF
>TRBJ2-2|TRBV19|NA|many
TGTGCCAGTAGTACGACAGGGAACACCGGGGAGCTGTTTTTT
CASSTTGNTGELFF
>TRBJ2-7|TRBV14|TRBD1|many
TGTGCCAGCAGCCGAAGACCGGGACAGGGATCCTACGAGCAGTACTTC
CASSRRPGQGSYEQYF
>TRBJ2-7|TRBV27|TRBD1|many
TGTGCCAGCAGTTCAATTGGACAGGGTTTAGCCTACGAGCAGTACTTC
CASSSIGQGLAYEQYF
>TRBJ2-1|TRBV12-3/TRBV12-4|TRBD2|many
TGTGCCAGCAGTTCTAGCGGCAATACCTACAATGAGCAGTTCTTC
CASSSSGNTYNEQFF
>TRBJ2-7|TRBV5-1|NA|NA
TGCGCCAGCAGCTTGAGACCAGGCGCAGAGTACTTC
CASSLRPGAEYF
>TRBJ2-2|TRBV29-1|TRBD1|many
TGCAGCGCACGGGACAGGAACACCGGGGAGCTGTTTTTT
CSARDRNTGELFF
>TRBJ2-3|TRBV28|TRBD1|many
TGTGCCAGCAGTCCCCTACCGGGACAGGGAACAGATACGCAGTATTTT
CASSPLPGQGTDTQYF
>TRBJ2-1|TRBV7-2|NA|many
TGTGCCAGCAGCGACCAACTGACTACCGCAAAGCAGTTCTTC
CASSDQLTTAKQFF
>TRBJ2-3|TRBV10-1|TRBD1|NA
TGCGCCAGCAGTGAAGACAGGGTTGGTCGTACGCAGTATTTT
CASSEDRVGRTQYF
>TRBJ2-1|TRBV20-1|TRBD2|NA
TGCAGTGCTAGAGATTGGAGGGGAGGGGTCTACAATGAGCAGTTCTTC
CSARDWRGGVYNEQFF
>TRBJ2-7|TRBV14|TRBD1|many
TGTGCCAGCAGCCCGTGGGACAGCTCCTACGAGCAGTACTTC
CASSPWDSSYEQYF
>TRBJ2-7|TRBV29-1|NA|many
TGCAGCGTCGTTGGGACCACTCTCGGGGACGAGCAGTACTTC
CSVVGTTLGDEQYF
>TRBJ1-1|TRBV3-1|NA|many
TGTGCCAGCAGCCAACTCCTTTCCACTGAAGCTTTCTTT
CASSQLLSTEAFF
>TRBJ1-1|TRBV29-1|NA|many
TGCAGCGTAGACGGAGGGGTCCGCGACACTGAAGCTTTCTTT
CSVDGGVRDTEAFF
>TRBJ2-3|TRBV7-2|TRBD2|many
TGTGCCAGCAGCTTAGTCGCTAGCGGGTATTTCACAGATACGCAGTATTTT
CASSLVASGYFTDTQYF
>TRBJ1-3|TRBV6-1|NA|many
TGTGCCACCGCCAACCACCGGGCCGTTGGAAACACCATATATTTT
CATANHRAVGNTIYF
>TRBJ1-1|TRBV30|NA|many
TGTGCCTGGAATTGGAGATCTGAAGCTTTCTTT
CAWNWRSEAFF
>TRBJ2-1|TRBV5-4|TRBD2|many
TGTGCCAGCAGACCTCCTAGCGGGAGCTCCTACAATGAGCAGTTCTTC
CASRPPSGSSYNEQFF
>TRBJ2-3|TRBV3-1|TRBD1|many
TGTGCCAGCGGACAGGGGTTCGGCACAGATACGCAGTATTTT
CASGQGFGTDTQYF
>TRBJ1-6|TRBV5-4|NA|few
TGTGCCAGCAGCTTGGGACCCGGGGGATCACCCCTCCACTTT
CASSLGPGGSPLHF
>TRBJ1-1|TRBV5-6|NA|many
TGTGCCAGCAGACCGAGGAAGGCGCACACTGAAGCTTTCTTT
CASRPRKAHTEAFF
>TRBJ1-1|TRBV24-1|NA|NA
TGTGCCACCAGTGGAAAGACAGGGAACACTGAAGCTTTCTTT
CATSGKTGNTEAFF
>TRBJ1-5|TRBV6-2/TRBV6-3|NA|many
TGTGCCAGCAGTCCCCGACAGAGAAGGCAGCCCCAGCATTTT
CASSPRQRRQPQHF
>TRBJ2-4|TRBV20-1|TRBD2|many
TGCAGTGCTTATGGACTAGCGGGAGGGAGGGCCAAAAACATTCAGTACTTC
CSAYGLAGGRAKNIQYF
>TRBJ2-5|TRBV4-2|NA|few
TGTGCCAGCAGCCAAGGGGGCGCGGAGACCCAATACTTC
CASSQGGAETQYF
>TRBJ1-2|TRBV28|NA|many
TGTGCCAGCAGTTTCTGGCGGTCATCGGGCTACACCTTC
CASSFWRSSGYTF
>TRBJ2-3|TRBV12-3/TRBV12-4|NA|many
TGTGCCAGCAGCTCCCTCCGCGCTAGCACAGATACGCAGTATTTT
CASSSLRASTDTQYF
>TRBJ2-7|TRBV29-1|NA|many
TGCAGCGTTGTGGGGGGATCCTCCTACGAGCAGTACTTC
CSVVGGSSYEQYF
>TRBJ2-7|TRBV28|NA|many
TGTGCCAGCAGTACATTCCACGAGCAGTACTTC
CASSTFHEQYF
>TRBJ2-2|TRBV4-3|NA|NA
TGCGCCAGCAGCCAACCAATCCCGGGCCCCCCCAACACCGGGGAGCTGTTTTTT
CASSQPIPGPPNTGELFF
>TRBJ2-5|TRBV4-1|NA|few
TGCGCCAGCAGCCAATACGGGAGAGAGACCCAGTACTTC
CASSQYGRETQYF
>TRBJ2-7|TRBV5-1|TRBD1|many
TGCGCCAGCAGCTTCGCGGGACAGGGGACCGAGCAGTACTTC
CASSFAGQGTEQYF
>TRBJ2-5|TRBV3-1|NA|many
TGTGCCAGCAGCCATCCCGATTTTGTTCAGGAGACCCAGTACTTC
CASSHPDFVQETQYF